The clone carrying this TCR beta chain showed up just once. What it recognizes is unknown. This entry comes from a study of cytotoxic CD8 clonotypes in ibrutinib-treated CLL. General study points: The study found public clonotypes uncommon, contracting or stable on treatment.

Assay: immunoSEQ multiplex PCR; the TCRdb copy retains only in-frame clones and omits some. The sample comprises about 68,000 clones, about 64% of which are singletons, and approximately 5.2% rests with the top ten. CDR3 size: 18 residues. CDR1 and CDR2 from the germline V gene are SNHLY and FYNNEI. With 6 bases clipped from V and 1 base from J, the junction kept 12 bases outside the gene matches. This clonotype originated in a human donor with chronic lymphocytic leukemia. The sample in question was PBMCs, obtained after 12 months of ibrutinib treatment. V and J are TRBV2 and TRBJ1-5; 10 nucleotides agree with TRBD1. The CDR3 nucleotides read TGTGCCAGCAGGGCTCGGGACAGGGGATTCGCGAGCAATCAGCCCCAGCATTTT. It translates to CASRARDRGFASNQPQHF. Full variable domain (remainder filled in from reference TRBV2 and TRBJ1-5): EPEVTQTPSHQVTQMGQEVILRCVPISNHLYFYWYRQILGQKVEFLVSFYNNEISEKSEIFDDQFSVERPDGSNFTLKIRSTKLEDSAMYFCASRARDRGFASNQPQHFGDGTRLSIL.